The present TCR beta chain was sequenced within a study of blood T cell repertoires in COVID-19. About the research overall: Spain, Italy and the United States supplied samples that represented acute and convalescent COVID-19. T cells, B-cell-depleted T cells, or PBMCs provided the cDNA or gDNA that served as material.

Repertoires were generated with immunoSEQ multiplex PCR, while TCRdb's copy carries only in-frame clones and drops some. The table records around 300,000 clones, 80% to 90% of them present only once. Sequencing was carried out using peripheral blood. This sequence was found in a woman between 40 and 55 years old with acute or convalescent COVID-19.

CDR3 bases: TGTGCCAGCAGTACAGGGCGCGGCTACACCTTC. This translates into CASSTGRGYTF. V usage is TRBV6-5 and J usage is TRBJ1-2; D is perhaps TRBD1 (6 bases). Germline V lookup: CDR1 MNHEY, CDR2 SVGAGI. The ends were cut back, 5 bases at V and 8 bases at J, with 9 bases in the middle. The CDR3 has 11 amino acids.